This T cell receptor (beta chain) was obtained from a study of blood T cell repertoires in COVID-19. Assay used: immunoSEQ multiplex PCR; TCRdb lists only in-frame clones, some missing. Among over 60,000 clones listed, 80% to 90% were seen once. The TCR comes from a man aged 35-49 years with acute or convalescent COVID-19. Sample: peripheral blood.

CDR3 in DNA: TGCAGCGTTGGGGACTTAGATGGCTACACCTTC. Translation gives CSVGDLDGYTF. The chain is built from TRBV29-1 and TRBJ1-2; D is perhaps TRBD1 (5 bases). CDR3 length: 11 residues. Between the trimmed V and J ends, which lost 4 bases and 6 bases, there was a span of 9 bases. Germline V gene data show CDR1 as SQVTM and CDR2 as ANQGSEA.